This T cell receptor (beta chain) was documented in a study of tumor-infiltrating lymphocytes in oesophageal squamous cell carcinoma. Each CDR3 protein is one row after TCRdb ran MiXCR on the PCR reads. The repertoire holds more than 15,000 distinct CDR3 sequences, with about 51% as singletons. The germline V gene encodes CDR1 MNHEY and CDR2 SMNVEV (reference sequence). There are 13 residues in the CDR3. V gene TRBV27 combines with J gene TRBJ2-1; 10 bases map to TRBD2. Matching the DNA end better, TRBJ2-7 makes the J call doubtful. This clonotype originated in a female donor with esophageal squamous cell carcinoma. Sequenced input: normal esophageal tissue next to the tumor. CDR3 nucleotides: TGTGCCAGCAGTACGCCGGGACTAGCGAGGCAGTACTTC. Its protein product is CASSTPGLARQYF.